These 24 T cell receptor beta chains share one sample of origin, sequenced in a study of T cells in Graves' hyperthyroidism and ophthalmopathy. Amplification of TCR beta CDR3 regions used RNA as the template. The HTBI primer set drove a first-round RT-PCR of the TCR CDR3. From the multiplex PCR reads, TCRdb called clonotypes with MiXCR, one entry per CDR3 protein. The table records around 720,000 distinct CDR3 sequences, over 35% of them present only once. The source material was blood. These receptors were collected from a middle-aged woman with Graves' hyperthyroidism.

Worth noting for this clonotype: Since a much larger clone is just one base distant, this may be a read error. This chain connects TRBV12-3 or TRBV12-4 to TRBJ1-3; 9 bases map to TRBD1. This CDR3 region has 15 residues. As DNA, the CDR3 is TGTGCCAGCAGTAGACAGGGGGTCTCTAGAAACACCATATATTTT. Its translation: CASSRQGVSRNTIYF.

This clonotype turned up a few times. The J gene is TRBJ1-2, the V gene TRBV2; 8 bases agree with TRBD1. The CDR3 has 13 amino acids. Losses at the gene ends were 1 base for V and 8 bases for J; bases not matched to a gene: 3. Germline V gives CDR1 SNHLY, CDR2 FYNNEI. The CDR3 nucleotides read TGTGCCAGCAGTGAAGGGACAGGGAGAGGCTACACCTTC. Translated, it gives CASSEGTGRGYTF.

A word on this clonotype: A much larger clone differs by one base, so this may be a read error. The rearrangement links TRBV7-2 to TRBJ2-7; D not certain. Per the germline V gene, CDR1 is SGHTA and CDR2 is FQGNSA. There are 12 residues in the CDR3. This CDR3 reads CAGSPPEYEQYF. The CDR3, as DNA: TGTGCCGGCAGCCCGCCAGAATACGAGCAGTACTTC. Supplemented by reference TRBV7-2 and TRBJ2-7, the full variable domain reads GAGVSQSPSNKVTEKGKDVELRCDPISGHTALYWYRQSLGQGLEFLIYFQGNSAPDKSGLPSDRFSAERTGGSVSTLTIQRTQQEDSAVYLCAGSPPEYEQYFGPGTRLTVT.

This clonotype occurred a few times. The junction departs from germline at one end; a sequencing error may be responsible. This sequence joins TRBV7-9 and TRBJ2-2, with TRBD2 as a possible D gene (6 bases). The CDR3 runs 12 residues. Germline V CDR1 and CDR2: SEHNR, FQNEAQ (reference sequence). The CDR3 bases are TGTGCCAGCCGGTGGGGGAACGGGGGGCTGTTTTTT. This translates into CASRWGNGGLFF.

The chain couples TRBV6-2 or TRBV6-3 to TRBJ2-7; D call uncertain. The CDR3 loop spans 14 amino acids. Trimming removed 0 bases from V and 2 bases from J, with 8 bases in between. CDR1 and CDR2 (germline): MNHEY, SVGEGT. CDR3 amino acids: CASSYSKPPYEQYF. CDR3 nucleotide sequence: TGTGCCAGCAGTTACTCTAAACCTCCCTACGAGCAGTACTTC.

The V and J genes are TRBV11-2 and TRBJ2-1; perhaps TRBD2 as D (5 bases). Germline V gene sequence: CDR1 SGHAT, CDR2 FQNNGV. V was trimmed by 5 bases and J by 0 bases, leaving 11 bases between them. The CDR3 spans 15 residues. DNA for the CDR3: TGTGCCAGCAGCGACCGGGGTAGCTCCTACAATGAGCAGTTCTTC. Encoded protein: CASSDRGSSYNEQFF.

This clonotype was found a few times. The chain uses TRBV7-2 and TRBJ1-1, with TRBD1 matching 8 bases. Per germline, CDR1 SGHTA and CDR2 FQGNSA. The CDR3 covers 14 residues. With V trimmed by 5 bases and J by 3 bases, 5 bases remained unmatched. The CDR3 is CASSHRTGHTEAFF. In DNA form, the CDR3 reads TGTGCCAGCAGCCACCGGACAGGGCACACTGAAGCTTTCTTT.

The chain carries TRBV24-1 and TRBJ2-5; D possibly uses TRBD1 or TRBD2 (8 bases each). In germline, CDR1 is KGHDR, CDR2 SFDVKD. The CDR3 consists of 16 residues. V lost 5 bases and J lost 5, with 20 bases in between. In DNA form, the CDR3 reads TGTGCCACCAGTGGCGGGGGGACAGGACATGTGGAGACCCAGTACTTC. Translated, it gives CATSGGGTGHVETQYF.

The chain has TRBV7-3 and TRBJ1-1, with 7 bases identical to TRBD1. This CDR3 region has 14 residues. V trimming: 5 bases; J trimming: 3 bases; junction bases outside the gene matches: 6. Per germline, CDR1 SGHTA and CDR2 FQGTGA. The CDR3 here is CASSEGRGDTEAFF. The DNA of the CDR3 is TGTGCCAGCAGCGAGGGCAGGGGGGACACTGAAGCTTTCTTT. The whole variable domain, remainder taken from reference TRBV7-3 and TRBJ1-1, is GAGVSQTPSNKVTEKGKYVELRCDPISGHTALYWYRQSLGQGPEFLIYFQGTGAADDSGLPNDRFFAVRPEGSVSTLKIQRTERGDSAVYLCASSEGRGDTEAFFGQGTRLTVV.

V is TRBV10-3 and J is TRBJ2-2; a possible D gene is TRBD1 (5 bases). The CDR3 extends over 14 amino acids. V shed 7 bases and J shed 7 bases, with 16 bases lying between them. The V gene's germline CDR1 is ENHRY and CDR2 SYGVKD. In DNA form, the CDR3 reads TGTGCCATCACCGCCTCGGGCAGGGACGGGGAGCTGTTTTTT. Translating it yields CAITASGRDGELFF.

This clonotype was seen many times. The chain carries TRBV10-3 and TRBJ1-5; D not resolved. V was cut by 5 bases and J by 3 bases, with 11 bases left in between. CDR3 length: 14 residues. The germline V gene encodes CDR1 ENHRY and CDR2 SYGVKD. This CDR3 reads CAISPDRNNQPQHF. The CDR3 bases are TGTGCCATCAGTCCGGACCGAAACAATCAGCCCCAGCATTTT.

Note on this clonotype: A junction boundary mismatches the germline segment, possibly from a read error. CDR3 bases: TGTGCCAGCAGTTACGGGGATTTAATCCCCTACGAGCAGTACTTC. Encoded protein: CASSYGDLIPYEQYF. This chain connects TRBV10-3 to TRBJ2-7; D is perhaps TRBD2 (5 bases). The CDR3 loop spans 15 amino acids. Germline CDR1 and CDR2: ENHRY and SYGVKD.

The V gene is TRBV9, the J gene TRBJ1-1; D is unresolved. V lost 4 bases, J lost 0 bases, and 16 bases lay in between. CDR1 is SGDLS, CDR2 YYNGEE, per germline. The CDR3 has 16 amino acids. CDR3 protein: CASSQEPPGLNTEAFF. CDR3 DNA: TGTGCCAGCAGCCAAGAACCCCCCGGACTGAACACTGAAGCTTTCTTT.

In this sample, this clonotype turned up many times. The V gene is TRBV10-3, the J gene TRBJ1-5; D not certain. CDR1 is ENHRY and CDR2 is SYGVKD in the germline V gene. The V end lost 2 bases, the J end lost 6 bases, and 11 bases lay between the germline ends. The CDR3 is made up of 14 amino acids. In nucleotides, the CDR3 is TGTGCCATCAGTGAGCGGCCTCCTGGTCAGCCCCAGCATTTT. This gives the protein CAISERPPGQPQHF.

This clonotype was detected a few times. The chain links TRBV6-2 or TRBV6-3 to TRBJ2-2, with D perhaps being TRBD1 or TRBD2 (5 bases each). Germline CDR1 reads MNHEY; CDR2 reads SVGEGT. Trimming removed 4 bases from V and 4 bases from J, with 13 bases in between. CDR3 length: 15 residues. The CDR3 reads CASSSGAPFTGELFF. The CDR3, as DNA: TGTGCCAGCAGTTCCGGGGCACCTTTCACCGGGGAGCTGTTTTTT.

V gene TRBV19 combines with J gene TRBJ1-2; unclear D gene. The germline gives CDR1 LNHDA, CDR2 SQIVND (reference sequence). The CDR3 totals 12 residues. The V gene lost 11 bases and the J gene lost 2 bases, with 12 bases spanning the gap. The CDR3 reads CAGTGRNYGYTF. The CDR3 DNA reads TGTGCCGGTACTGGACGGAACTATGGCTACACCTTC.

The rearrangement joins TRBV20-1 to TRBJ2-7; D could derive from TRBD1 or TRBD2 (7 bases each). Trimming took off 8 bases at V and 2 bases at J, with 16 bases between the two ends. CDR3 length: 13 amino acids. The germline gives CDR1 DFQATT, CDR2 SNEGSKA (reference sequence). The DNA for the CDR3 is TGCAGTCCTTACAGGGGAGGGACCTACGAGCAGTACTTC. This sequence encodes CSPYRGGTYEQYF.

This clonotype occurred many times. The V call is TRBV16, the J call TRBJ1-2; no clear D gene. V shed 0 bases and J shed 8 bases, with 10 bases lying between them. Germline values: CDR1 KGHSY, CDR2 FQNENV. The CDR3 consists of 13 residues. CDR3 loop: CASSQSAVSGYTF. The CDR3, as DNA: TGTGCCAGCAGCCAATCGGCGGTTTCAGGCTACACCTTC.

The chain has TRBV5-1 and TRBJ2-7, with D possibly matching TRBD1 (6 bases). This CDR3 is 14 amino acids long. The V end lost 4 bases, the J end lost 2 bases, and 13 bases lay between the germline ends. Germline values: CDR1 SGHRS, CDR2 YFSETQ. The CDR3 reads CASSLTGDTYEQYF. The CDR3 DNA follows: TGCGCCAGCAGCCTGACAGGAGACACCTACGAGCAGTACTTC.

The CDR3 sequence: CASSALFRGPGEKLFF. Written as DNA, the CDR3 is TGCGCCAGCAGCGCATTATTCAGGGGGCCGGGGGAAAAACTGTTTTTT. This chain uses TRBV5-1 with TRBJ1-4; the match to TRBD1 covers 8 bases. J was trimmed by 8 bases and V by 4 bases; bases with no gene match: 13. Germline loops: CDR1 SGHRS, CDR2 YFSETQ. The length of the CDR3 is 16 residues.

The table lists this clonotype with a few counts. The DNA of the CDR3 is TGTGCCATCAGTGAAGGGTCGACACCCAGCAATCAGCCCCAGCATTTT. As protein: CAISEGSTPSNQPQHF. The rearrangement uses TRBV10-3 and TRBJ1-5; D is ambiguous. The CDR3 loop spans 16 amino acids. V was cut by 3 bases and J by 1 base, with 13 bases left in between. Germline V lookup: CDR1 ENHRY, CDR2 SYGVKD.

The rearrangement joins TRBV25-1 to TRBJ1-2, with 8 nucleotides matching TRBD1. The germline CDR1 and CDR2 sequences are MGHDK and SYGVNS. CDR3 length: 15 residues. The V gene end was trimmed by 6 bases and the J gene end by 5 bases; junction bases not matched to a gene: 11. The CDR3 region has the DNA TGTGCCAGCAGCCAATGCGACAGGGGATGGTATGGCTACACCTTC. Amino acid sequence: CASSQCDRGWYGYTF.

The chain has TRBV10-3 and TRBJ1-1; tentative D call: TRBD1 (5 bases). The CDR3 sequence is 13 residues long. Trimming took off 4 bases at V and 5 bases at J, with 11 bases between the two ends. The V gene's germline CDR1 is ENHRY and CDR2 SYGVKD. The CDR3 loop is CAISVGGGTEAFF. Here the CDR3 DNA reads TGTGCCATCAGTGTGGGGGGAGGTACTGAAGCTTTCTTT.

This clonotype showed up just a few times. V usage is TRBV6-5 and J usage is TRBJ2-7; 9 bases map to TRBD1. The germline gives CDR1 MNHEY, CDR2 SVGAGI. With V trimmed by 2 bases and J by 5 bases, 4 bases remained unmatched. The CDR3 has 14 residues. In DNA, the CDR3 is TGTGCCAGCAGTTACGACAGGGGGACCAACGAGCAGTACTTC. This translates into CASSYDRGTNEQYF.